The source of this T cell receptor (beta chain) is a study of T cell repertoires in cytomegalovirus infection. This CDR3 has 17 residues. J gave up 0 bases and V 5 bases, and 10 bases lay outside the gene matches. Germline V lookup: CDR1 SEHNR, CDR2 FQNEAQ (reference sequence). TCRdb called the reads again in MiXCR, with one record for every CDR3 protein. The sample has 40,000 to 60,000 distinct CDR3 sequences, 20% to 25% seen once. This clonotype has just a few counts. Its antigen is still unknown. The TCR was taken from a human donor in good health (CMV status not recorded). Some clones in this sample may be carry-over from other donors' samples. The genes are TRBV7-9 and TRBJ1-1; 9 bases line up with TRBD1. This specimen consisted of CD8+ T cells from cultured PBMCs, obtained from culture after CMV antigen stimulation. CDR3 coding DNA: TGTGCCAGCAGCCCCGAGGACAGGGGATTTATGAACACTGAAGCTTTCTTT. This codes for CASSPEDRGFMNTEAFF.